The rows below give T cell receptor beta chains drawn from one sample of a study of T cells expressing NK-cell markers. TCRdb re-called the 5' RACE reads; every CDR3 protein appears as one record, without DNA. The sample spans some 460,000 distinct CDR3 sequences; the ten largest clones claim around 1.4%. Sequenced sample: blood T cells: a sorted CD56 or NKG2C T cell subset, CD4+ or CD8+ T cells, or bulk PBMC T cells (not recorded which). The receptor source for this set is a woman aged 50 to 60 in good health. The CDR3 runs from the conserved cysteine through the conserved F or W.

J: TRBJ2-3; V: TRBV20-1; CDR3: CSAGKAGGQDTQYF
J: TRBJ1-1; V: TRBV7-3; CDR3: CASSGQGGDTEAFF
J: TRBJ1-5; V: TRBV10-2; CDR3: CASSESSLNQPQHF
J: TRBJ2-3; V: TRBV21-1; CDR3: CASSKGTSGITQYF
J: TRBJ2-1; V: TRBV6-5; CDR3: CASSNSFGSGTGEQFF
J: TRBJ2-6; V: TRBV4-1; CDR3: CASSTTEGAWANVLTF
J: TRBJ2-7; V: TRBV20-1; CDR3: CSARGLAGGGEQYF
J: TRBJ2-3; V: TRBV29-1; CDR3: CSVARGLAGTDTQYF
J: TRBJ2-3; V: TRBV29-1; CDR3: CSVRNSGSNWDTQYF
J: TRBJ2-1; V: TRBV7-9; CDR3: CASSLGLPFHNEQFF
J: TRBJ2-3; V: TRBV5-6; CDR3: CASWPIGRGGSDTQYF
J: TRBJ2-1; V: TRBV4-1; CDR3: CASSQGRVSYNEQFF
J: TRBJ2-1; V: TRBV20-1; CDR3: CSASPKFIGRNEQFF
J: TRBJ1-3; V: TRBV4-1; CDR3: CASSLLYDRHSGNTIYF
J: TRBJ1-5; V: TRBV24-1; CDR3: CATSDSYRDYNQPQHF
J: TRBJ2-5; V: TRBV29-1; CDR3: CSVQTPRGEETQYF
J: TRBJ1-1; V: TRBV12-5; CDR3: CASGLVLGQIENTEAFF
J: TRBJ2-7; V: TRBV7-9; CDR3: CASSLLSFRRYEQYF
J: TRBJ1-1; V: TRBV11-2; CDR3: CASSFIRTGPEAFF
J: TRBJ2-2; V: TRBV4-2; CDR3: CASSQGAGGPRNTGELFF
J: TRBJ2-7; V: TRBV12-3/TRBV12-4; CDR3: CASSLALRGVAGSSYEQYF
J: TRBJ2-2; V: TRBV6-1; CDR3: CAGRQAANTGELFF
J: TRBJ2-1; V: TRBV5-1; CDR3: CASKTPRTADSYNEQFF
J: TRBJ1-2; V: TRBV20-1; CDR3: CSAREEGVNYGYTF
J: TRBJ1-4; V: TRBV12-3/TRBV12-4; CDR3: CASSFNGMREKLFF
J: TRBJ2-3; V: TRBV12-3/TRBV12-4; CDR3: CASSLNNFRETDTQYF
J: TRBJ2-3; V: TRBV6-5; CDR3: CASSFASGSTDTQYF
J: TRBJ2-1; V: TRBV5-1; CDR3: CASSSSGNPNQLHEQFF
J: TRBJ2-5; V: TRBV2; CDR3: CASRAMRTETQYF
J: TRBJ1-1; V: TRBV11-2; CDR3: CASSLEGVNPNTEAFF
J: TRBJ2-2; V: TRBV6-5; CDR3: CASRGVGELFF
J: TRBJ2-2; V: TRBV29-1; CDR3: CSVSQGTTGELFF
J: TRBJ2-3; V: TRBV29-1; CDR3: CSVWIRLTDTQYF
J: TRBJ1-1; V: TRBV12-3/TRBV12-4; CDR3: CASSTGLNTEAFF
J: TRBJ1-4; V: TRBV20-1; CDR3: CSAVPRVEGEKLFF
J: TRBJ1-2; V: TRBV12-5; CDR3: CASGQKTGSPYGYTF
J: TRBJ1-6; V: TRBV20-1; CDR3: CSASPTGLHLNSPLHF
J: TRBJ2-2; V: TRBV12-3/TRBV12-4; CDR3: CASSFWHSTGGELFF
J: TRBJ1-1; V: TRBV11-3; CDR3: CASSLGWVTEAFF
J: TRBJ2-3; V: TRBV6-1; CDR3: CASRLAGSDTQYF
J: TRBJ2-3; V: TRBV24-1; CDR3: CATSSGDYLTDTQYF
J: TRBJ1-4; V: TRBV5-1; CDR3: CASSSRQRSNEKLFF
J: TRBJ2-1; V: TRBV12-3/TRBV12-4; CDR3: CASSLGGRATVIVGDEQFF
J: TRBJ2-7; V: TRBV7-2; CDR3: CASSLFVGVTYEQYF
J: TRBJ2-3; V: TRBV3-1; CDR3: CASSQDSGLAGAVTQYF
J: TRBJ2-1; V: TRBV20-1; CDR3: CSAISGGNYNEQFF
J: TRBJ1-5; V: TRBV6-6; CDR3: CASSRLTGESNQPQHF
J: TRBJ2-1; V: TRBV20-1; CDR3: CSARAALAGGPYNEQFF
J: TRBJ2-5; V: TRBV4-2; CDR3: CASSQVPSGRGAETQYF